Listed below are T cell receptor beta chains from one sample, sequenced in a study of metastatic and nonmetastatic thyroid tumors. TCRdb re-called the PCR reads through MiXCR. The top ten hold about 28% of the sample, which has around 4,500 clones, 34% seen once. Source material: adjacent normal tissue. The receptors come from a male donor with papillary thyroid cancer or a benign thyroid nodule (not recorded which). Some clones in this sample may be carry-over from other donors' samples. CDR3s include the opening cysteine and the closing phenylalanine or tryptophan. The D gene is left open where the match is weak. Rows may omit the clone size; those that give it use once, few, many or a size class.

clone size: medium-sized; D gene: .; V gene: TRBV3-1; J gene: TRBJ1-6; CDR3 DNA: TGTGCCAGCAGCCACCGAGGGCGCGGGTCACCCCTCCACTTT; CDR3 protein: CASSHRGRGSPLHF
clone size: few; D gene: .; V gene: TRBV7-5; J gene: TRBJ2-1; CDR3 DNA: .; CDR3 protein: CISVPEAQLRSGTSGYNEQFF
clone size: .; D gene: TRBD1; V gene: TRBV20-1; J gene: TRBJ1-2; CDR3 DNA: TGCAGTGCTAGGGTACCGGGACAGGGGGTATATGGCTACACCTTC; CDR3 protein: CSARVPGQGVYGYTF
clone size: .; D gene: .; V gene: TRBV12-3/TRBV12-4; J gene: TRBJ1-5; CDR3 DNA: TGTGCCAGCAGTTTGAGTCAGCCCCAGCATTTT; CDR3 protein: CASSLSQPQHF
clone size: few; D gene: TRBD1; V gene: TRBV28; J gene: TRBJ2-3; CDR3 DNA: TGTGCCAGCGCTGATGACAAGGGACAGGGAGGGACAGATACGCAGTATTTT; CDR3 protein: CASADDKGQGGTDTQYF
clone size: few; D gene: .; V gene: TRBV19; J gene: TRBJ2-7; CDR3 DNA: TGTGCCAGTAGCCGGGACTCCAACCCCTACGAGCAGTACTTC; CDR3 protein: CASSRDSNPYEQYF
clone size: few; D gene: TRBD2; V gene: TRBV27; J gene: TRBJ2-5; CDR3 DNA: TGTGCCAGCAGTTCGGGAACCCTGGCGGGGGGCCGACGGAGTAAAGAGACCCAGTACTTC; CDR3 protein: CASSSGTLAGGRRSKETQYF
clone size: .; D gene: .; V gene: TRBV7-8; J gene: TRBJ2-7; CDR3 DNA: TGTGCCAGCCGACATACCTACGAGCAGTACTTC; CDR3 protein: CASRHTYEQYF
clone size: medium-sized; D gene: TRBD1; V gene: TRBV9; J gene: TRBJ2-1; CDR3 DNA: TGTGCCAGCAGCGAAACAGGGGGTTTCTCCTACAATGAGCAGTTCTTC; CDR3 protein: CASSETGGFSYNEQFF
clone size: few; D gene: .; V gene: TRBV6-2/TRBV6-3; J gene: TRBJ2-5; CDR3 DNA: TGTGCCAGCACCGGCCGGGCCTCGCGGGAGACCCAGTACTTC; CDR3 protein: CASTGRASRETQYF
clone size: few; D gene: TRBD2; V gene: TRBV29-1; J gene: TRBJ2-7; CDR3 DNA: TGCAGCGTTACCCGTGCGGGAGACCTGGGCGAGCAGTACTTC; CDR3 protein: CSVTRAGDLGEQYF
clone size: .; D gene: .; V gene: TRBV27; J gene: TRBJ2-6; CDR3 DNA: TGTGCCAGTTCCCGAGGGACGGGGGTCTCTGGGGCCAACGTCCTGACTTTC; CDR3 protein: CASSRGTGVSGANVLTF
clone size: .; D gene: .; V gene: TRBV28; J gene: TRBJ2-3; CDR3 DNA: TGTGCCAGCAGTTTATCCCTTAGCAGGCTTTTGGCGGGCACAGATACGCAGTATTTT; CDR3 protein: CASSLSLSRLLAGTDTQYF
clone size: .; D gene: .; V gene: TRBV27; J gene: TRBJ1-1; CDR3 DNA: TGTGCCAGCAGTGAAGGGGCAGTTATGCCAGGTGAAGCTTTCTTT; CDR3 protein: CASSEGAVMPGEAFF
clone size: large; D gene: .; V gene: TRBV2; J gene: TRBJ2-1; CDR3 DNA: TGTGCCAGCAGTGAGTCTGAGTTATGGTACAATGAGCAGTTCTTC; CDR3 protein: CASSESELWYNEQFF
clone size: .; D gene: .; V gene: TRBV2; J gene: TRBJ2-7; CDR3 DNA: TGTGCCAGCAGTGACGGGGTCAGCCAGTACTTC; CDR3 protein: CASSDGVSQYF
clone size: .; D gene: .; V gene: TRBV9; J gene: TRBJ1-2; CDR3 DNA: TGTGCCAGCAGCGTGGACGGTAGCCGAATCTATGGCTACACCTTC; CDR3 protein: CASSVDGSRIYGYTF